The T cell receptor beta chain described here comes from a study of blood T cell repertoires in COVID-19. Study overall: The United States, Italy and Spain were the sources of the acute and convalescent COVID-19 samples. Nucleic acid was either cDNA or gDNA, and it came from T cells, B-cell-depleted T cells, or PBMCs.

Here immunoSEQ multiplex PCR was the method, and the copy in TCRdb shows in-frame clones only, minus some. The sample has roughly 320,000 clones; 65% to 90% are singletons. Germline CDR1 and CDR2: SGHTS and YDEGEE. The V end was cut by 0 bases, the J end by 8 bases, with 17 bases between. CDR3 length equals 15 residues. This clone was counted only a few times. Sample: peripheral blood. The clonotype was recovered from a human donor in a cohort sampled during active COVID-19. The chain has TRBV5-8 and TRBJ1-2; D not resolved. In nucleotides, the CDR3 is TGTGCCAGCAGCTTGGCGGTGGTTGTGGCGAGGGGCTACACCTTC. Encoded protein: CASSLAVVVARGYTF.